The T cell receptor beta chain under discussion was sequenced for a study of T-cell reconstitution after alpha-beta-depleted transplantation in children. For TCRbeta, the library was prepared with unique molecular identifiers. Each CDR3 protein is one row after TCRdb ran MiXCR on the PCR reads. This table has over 550,000 distinct CDR3 sequences, over 9.5% appearing once. Germline CDR1 DFQATT, CDR2 SNEGSKA (reference sequence). The germline V and J ends were trimmed by 1 base and 4 bases, with 14 bases remaining between them. This CDR3 has 14 residues. The sequences come from PBMCs from the stem cell graft donor, collected from the stem cell graft. The clonotype was recovered from a human donor who donated a stem cell graft to a child with acute myeloid leukemia. The chain joins TRBV20-1 to TRBJ2-7; possibly TRBD2 for D (6 bases). CDR3 sequence: CSARVEGKGYEQYF. In DNA, the CDR3 is TGCAGTGCTAGAGTGGAGGGGAAAGGATACGAGCAGTACTTC.